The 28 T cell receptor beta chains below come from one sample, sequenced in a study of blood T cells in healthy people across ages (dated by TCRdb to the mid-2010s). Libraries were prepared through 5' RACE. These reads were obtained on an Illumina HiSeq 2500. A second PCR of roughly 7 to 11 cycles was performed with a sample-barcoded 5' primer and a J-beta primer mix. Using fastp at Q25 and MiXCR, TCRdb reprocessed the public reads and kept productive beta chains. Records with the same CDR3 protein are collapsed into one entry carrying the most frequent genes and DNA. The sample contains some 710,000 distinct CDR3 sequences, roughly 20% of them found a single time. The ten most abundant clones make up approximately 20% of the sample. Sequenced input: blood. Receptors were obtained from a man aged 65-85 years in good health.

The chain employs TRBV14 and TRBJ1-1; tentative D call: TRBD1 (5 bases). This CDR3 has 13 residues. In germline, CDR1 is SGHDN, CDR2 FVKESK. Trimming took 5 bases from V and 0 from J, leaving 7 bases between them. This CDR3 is CASSNRMNTEAFF. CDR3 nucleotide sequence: TGTGCCAGCAGCAACAGGATGAACACTGAAGCTTTCTTT.

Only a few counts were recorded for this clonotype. The CDR3 region is CASSELLASETQYF. The CDR3 DNA reads TGTGCCAGCAGTGAGCTACTAGCATCAGAGACCCAGTACTTC. This chain joins TRBV2 and TRBJ2-5, with D perhaps TRBD2 (6 bases). Germline V lookup: CDR1 SNHLY, CDR2 FYNNEI. The V and J ends lost 3 bases and 4 bases respectively, with 12 bases between them. The CDR3 totals 14 residues. The variable domain in full, with the rest retrieved from reference TRBV2 and TRBJ2-5, is EPEVTQTPSHQVTQMGQEVILRCVPISNHLYFYWYRQILGQKVEFLVSFYNNEISEKSEIFDDQFSVERPDGSNFTLKIRSTKLEDSAMYFCASSELLASETQYFGPGTRLLVL.

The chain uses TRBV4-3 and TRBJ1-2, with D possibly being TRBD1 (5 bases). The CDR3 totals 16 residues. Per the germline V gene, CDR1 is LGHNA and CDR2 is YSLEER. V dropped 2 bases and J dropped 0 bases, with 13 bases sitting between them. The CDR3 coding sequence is TGCGCCAGCAGCCAATTCCACAGGCGAGCTAACTATGGCTACACCTTC. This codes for CASSQFHRRANYGYTF.

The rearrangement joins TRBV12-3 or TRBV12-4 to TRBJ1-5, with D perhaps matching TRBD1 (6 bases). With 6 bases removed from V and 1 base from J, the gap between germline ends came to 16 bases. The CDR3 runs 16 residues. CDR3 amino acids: CASRGAGAGSNQPQHF. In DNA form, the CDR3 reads TGTGCCAGCAGGGGTGCGGGGGCAGGAAGCAATCAGCCCCAGCATTTT.

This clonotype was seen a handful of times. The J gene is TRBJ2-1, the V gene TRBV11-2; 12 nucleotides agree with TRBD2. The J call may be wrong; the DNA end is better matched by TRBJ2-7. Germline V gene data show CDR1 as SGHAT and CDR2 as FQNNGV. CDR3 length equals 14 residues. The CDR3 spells CASSSSGGALEQYF. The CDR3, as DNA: TGTGCCAGCAGCTCTAGCGGGGGGGCCCTAGAGCAGTACTTC.

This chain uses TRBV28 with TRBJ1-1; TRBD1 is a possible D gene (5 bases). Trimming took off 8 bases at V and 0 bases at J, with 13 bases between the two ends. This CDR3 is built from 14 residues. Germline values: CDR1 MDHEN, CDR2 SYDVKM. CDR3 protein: CASFGGGMNTEAFF. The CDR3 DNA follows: TGTGCCAGCTTCGGGGGGGGTATGAACACTGAAGCTTTCTTT.

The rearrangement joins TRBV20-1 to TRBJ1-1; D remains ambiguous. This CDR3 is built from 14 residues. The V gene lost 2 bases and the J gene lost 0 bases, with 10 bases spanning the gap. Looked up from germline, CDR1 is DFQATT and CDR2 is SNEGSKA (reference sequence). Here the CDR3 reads CSARWGLMNTEAFF. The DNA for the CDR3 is TGCAGTGCTAGATGGGGATTGATGAACACTGAAGCTTTCTTT.

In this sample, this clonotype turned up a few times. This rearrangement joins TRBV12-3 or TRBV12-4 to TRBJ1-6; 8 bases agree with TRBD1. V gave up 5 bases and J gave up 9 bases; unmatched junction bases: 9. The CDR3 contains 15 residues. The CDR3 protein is CASSNIQGVGSPLHF. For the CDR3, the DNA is TGTGCCAGCAGTAACATACAGGGGGTGGGTTCACCCCTCCACTTT.

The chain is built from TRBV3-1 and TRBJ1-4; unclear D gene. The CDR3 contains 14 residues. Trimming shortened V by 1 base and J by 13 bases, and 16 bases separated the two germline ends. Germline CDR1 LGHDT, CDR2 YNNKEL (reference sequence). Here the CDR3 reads CASSQGAAGPRLFF. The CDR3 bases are TGTGCCAGCAGCCAAGGAGCGGCAGGCCCCCGACTGTTTTTT.

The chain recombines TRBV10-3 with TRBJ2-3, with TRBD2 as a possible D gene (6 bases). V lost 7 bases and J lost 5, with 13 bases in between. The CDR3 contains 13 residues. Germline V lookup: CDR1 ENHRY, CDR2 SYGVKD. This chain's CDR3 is CAITPGDGDTQYF. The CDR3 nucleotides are TGTGCCATCACTCCGGGGGATGGAGATACGCAGTATTTT.

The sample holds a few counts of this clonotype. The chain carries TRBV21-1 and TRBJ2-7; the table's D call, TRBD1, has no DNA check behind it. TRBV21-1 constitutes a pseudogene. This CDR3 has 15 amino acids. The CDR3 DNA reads TGTGCCAGCAGCAGACAGGAACGGGGAGTCTACGAGCAGTACGTC. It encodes CASSRQERGVYEQYV.

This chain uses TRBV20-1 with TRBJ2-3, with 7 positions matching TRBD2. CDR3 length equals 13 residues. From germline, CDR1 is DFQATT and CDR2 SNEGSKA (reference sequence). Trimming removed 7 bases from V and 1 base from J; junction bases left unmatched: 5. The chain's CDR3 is CSGEGAGTDTQYF. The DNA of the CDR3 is TGCAGTGGGGAGGGAGCGGGCACAGATACGCAGTATTTT.

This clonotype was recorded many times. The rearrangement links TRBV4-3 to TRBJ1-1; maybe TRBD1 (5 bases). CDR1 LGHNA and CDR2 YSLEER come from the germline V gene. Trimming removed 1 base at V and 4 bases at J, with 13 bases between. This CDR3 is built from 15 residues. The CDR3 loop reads CASSQVRRGFTEAFF. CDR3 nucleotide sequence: TGCGCCAGCAGCCAAGTGCGGAGGGGATTCACTGAAGCTTTCTTT.

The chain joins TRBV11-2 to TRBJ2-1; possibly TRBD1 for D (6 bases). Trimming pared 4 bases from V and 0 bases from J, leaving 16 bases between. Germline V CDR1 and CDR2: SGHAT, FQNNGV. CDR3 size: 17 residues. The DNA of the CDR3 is TGTGCCAGCAGCTCACAGGGTATGTCGAGCTCCTACAATGAGCAGTTCTTC. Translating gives CASSSQGMSSSYNEQFF.

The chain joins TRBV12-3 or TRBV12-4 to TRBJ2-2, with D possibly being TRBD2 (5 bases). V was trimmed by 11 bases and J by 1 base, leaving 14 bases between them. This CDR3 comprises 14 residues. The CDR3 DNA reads TGTGCCGTCAACCTCGCGGGGAACACCGGGGAGCTGTTTTTT. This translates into CAVNLAGNTGELFF.

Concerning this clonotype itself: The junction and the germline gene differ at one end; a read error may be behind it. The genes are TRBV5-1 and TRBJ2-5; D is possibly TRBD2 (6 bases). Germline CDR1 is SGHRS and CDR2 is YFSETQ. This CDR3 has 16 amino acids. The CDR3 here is CASSLAASAPSEAQYF. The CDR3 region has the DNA TGCGCCAGCAGCTTGGCCGCTAGCGCTCCATCAGAGGCCCAGTACTTC.

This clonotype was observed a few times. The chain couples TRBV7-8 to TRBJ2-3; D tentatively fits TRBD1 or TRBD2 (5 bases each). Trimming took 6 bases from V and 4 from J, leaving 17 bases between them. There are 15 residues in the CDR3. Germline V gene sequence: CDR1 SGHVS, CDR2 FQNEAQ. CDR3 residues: CASSLDGTSPDTQYF. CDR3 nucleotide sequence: TGTGCCAGCAGTCTCGACGGGACCTCACCAGATACGCAGTATTTT.

The CDR3 bases are TGTGCCAGCAGCGATCGGGAGGGCCGGCAGCAGTTCTTC. Translating it yields CASSDREGRQQFF. The chain employs TRBV14 and TRBJ2-1, with 8 bases fitting TRBD2. The trim removed 5 bases at V and 11 bases at J, leaving 8 bases unmatched. Germline assignment: CDR1 SGHDN and CDR2 FVKESK. The CDR3 covers 13 residues.

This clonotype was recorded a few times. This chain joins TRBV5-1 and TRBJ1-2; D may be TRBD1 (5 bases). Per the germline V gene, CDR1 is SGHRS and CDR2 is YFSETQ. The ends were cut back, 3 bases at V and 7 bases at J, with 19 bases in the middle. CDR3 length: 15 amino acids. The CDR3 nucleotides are TGCGCCAGCAGCTGGGAGGACACCCGAGAGGGTGGCTACACCTTC. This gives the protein CASSWEDTREGGYTF.

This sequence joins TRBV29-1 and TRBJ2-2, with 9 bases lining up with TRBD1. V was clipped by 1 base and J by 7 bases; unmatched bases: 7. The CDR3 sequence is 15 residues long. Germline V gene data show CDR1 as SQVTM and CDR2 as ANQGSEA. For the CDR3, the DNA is TGCAGCGTTGAAGGGGAGACAGGGGGTTTCGGGGAGCTGTTTTTT. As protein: CSVEGETGGFGELFF.

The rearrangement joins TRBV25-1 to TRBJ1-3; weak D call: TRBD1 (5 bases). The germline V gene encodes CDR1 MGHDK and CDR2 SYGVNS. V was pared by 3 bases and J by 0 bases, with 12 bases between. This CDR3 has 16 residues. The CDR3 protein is CASSEGGANSGNTIYF. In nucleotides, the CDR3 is TGTGCCAGCAGTGAGGGTGGGGCGAACTCTGGAAACACCATATATTTT.

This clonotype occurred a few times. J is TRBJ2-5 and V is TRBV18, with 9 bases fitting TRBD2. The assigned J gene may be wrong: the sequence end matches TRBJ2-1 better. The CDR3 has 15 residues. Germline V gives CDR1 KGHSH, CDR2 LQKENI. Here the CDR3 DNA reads TGTGCCAGCTCACCACCTAGCGGGAGCTACAATGAGCAGTTCTTC. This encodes CASSPPSGSYNEQFF.

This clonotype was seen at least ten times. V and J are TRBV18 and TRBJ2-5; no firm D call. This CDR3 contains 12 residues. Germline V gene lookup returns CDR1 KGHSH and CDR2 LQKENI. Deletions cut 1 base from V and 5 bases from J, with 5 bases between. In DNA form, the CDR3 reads TGTGCCAGCTCACCACTCTTGGAGACCCAGTACTTC. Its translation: CASSPLLETQYF.

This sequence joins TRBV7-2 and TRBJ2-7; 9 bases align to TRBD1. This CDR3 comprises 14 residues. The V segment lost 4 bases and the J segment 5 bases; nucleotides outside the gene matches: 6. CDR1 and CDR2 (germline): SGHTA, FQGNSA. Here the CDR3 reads CASSSSGQGNEQYV. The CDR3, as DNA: TGTGCCAGCAGCTCCTCGGGACAGGGAAACGAGCAGTACGTC.

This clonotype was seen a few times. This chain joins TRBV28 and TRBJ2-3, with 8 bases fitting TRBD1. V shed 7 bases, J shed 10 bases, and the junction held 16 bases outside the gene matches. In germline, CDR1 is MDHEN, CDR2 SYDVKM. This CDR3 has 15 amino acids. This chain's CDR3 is CASKMAGQALGAQYF. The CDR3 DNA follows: TGTGCCAGCAAGATGGCGGGACAGGCTTTGGGAGCGCAGTATTTT.

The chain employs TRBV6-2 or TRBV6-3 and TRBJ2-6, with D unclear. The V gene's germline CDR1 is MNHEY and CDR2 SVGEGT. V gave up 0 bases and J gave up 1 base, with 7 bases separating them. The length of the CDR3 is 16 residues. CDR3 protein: CASSYSKGSGANVLTF. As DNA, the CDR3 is TGTGCCAGCAGTTACTCGAAAGGTTCTGGGGCCAACGTCCTGACTTTC.

In nucleotides, the CDR3 is TGTGCCAGCTCACCACCTCCAGGAGGCAATGAGCAGTTCTTC. This sequence encodes CASSPPPGGNEQFF. This rearrangement joins TRBV18 to TRBJ2-5; D is perhaps TRBD2 (5 bases). The J call is uncertain, as TRBJ2-1 better fits the DNA end. From germline, CDR1 is KGHSH and CDR2 LQKENI. This CDR3 has 14 residues.

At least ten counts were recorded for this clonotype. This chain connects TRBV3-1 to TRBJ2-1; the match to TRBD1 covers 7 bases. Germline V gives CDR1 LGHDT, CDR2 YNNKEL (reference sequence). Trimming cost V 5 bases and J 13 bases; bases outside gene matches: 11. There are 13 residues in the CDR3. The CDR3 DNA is TGTGCCAGCAGCGGGCGACAGGGAATGAGCCAGTTCTTC. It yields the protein CASSGRQGMSQFF.